This TCR beta chain derives from a study of monozygotic twins with inflammatory bowel disease. Overall study results and limits: A distinction between different T cell subtypes was not possible.

Germline lookup yields CDR1 DFQATT and CDR2 SNEGSKA (reference sequence). This CDR3 is 15 amino acids long. Blood samples, whole and unsorted for T cells, yielded the isolated total RNA. For every sample, eight separate reactions were used to make cDNA. TCRdb re-called the 5' RACE reads, yielding one record per CDR3 amino acid sequence without DNA. Its table lists more than 110,000 distinct CDR3 sequences. About this clonotype itself: Its antigen is not known.

Sequencing was done on a sample of blood. This receptor was identified in a human donor with ulcerative colitis or Crohn's disease, or a healthy co-twin of an affected twin (not recorded which). The chain has TRBV20-1 and TRBJ1-6; lacking DNA, the TRBD1 call made by TCRdb goes unchecked. Here the CDR3 reads CSAQLKTGTVGTLHF.